This T cell receptor beta chain stems from a study of CD8+CD57+ T cells in acquired aplastic anemia. Study context: There were 10 million or so reads, on average, for CD4+ cells from healthy donors. Study-level points and caveats: For CD8+ Simpson's diversity, patients and controls showed no significant difference. Twenty-nine sequences, all CD8+ CDR3, were shared between patients and controls.

Per the germline V gene, CDR1 is SGHTA and CDR2 is FQGNSA. V shed 1 base and J shed 2 bases, with 8 bases lying between them. The CDR3 is made up of 14 amino acids. The table lists this clonotype with many counts. Its target is unknown. Both TCR beta VDJ combination and CDR3 sequence profiling were carried out. Genomic DNA was the template for this profiling. In TCRdb, the reads were re-called with MiXCR into one record per CDR3 protein. The repertoire holds about 220,000 distinct CDR3 sequences, roughly 35% seen once, with 0.9% to 1.2% in the top ten. The sequence was collected from a human donor in good health, serving as a control. The V and J genes are TRBV7-2 and TRBJ2-5; D perhaps matches TRBD2 (5 bases). Sequencing input: sorted CD4+, CD8+, or CD8+CD57+ T cells (not recorded which) from PBMCs. Here the CDR3 DNA reads TGTGCCAGCAGCTTAGGAATAGCGCAAGAGACCCAGTACTTC. Residues: CASSLGIAQETQYF.